This T cell receptor (beta chain) was captured by sequencing in a study of blood T cell repertoires in COVID-19 (dated by TCRdb to 2020 to 2021). Notes on the research overall: Samples covering the acute and convalescent phases of COVID-19 were provided by collaborators in the United States, Italy and Spain. The material from the prospective study consisted of cDNA or gDNA derived from T cells, B-cell-depleted T cells, or PBMCs. The dataset comprised deeply sampled blood TCRbeta repertoires from subjects exposed to, actively infected with, or recovered from COVID-19. The repertoires were released in a freely available public database meant as a resource for research on the immune response to SARS-CoV-2. Samples came from the ongoing ImmuneRACE study (first 160 participants) plus 1,254 subjects from 6 global collaborators. A de-identified subject ID, COVID-19 status, age in years and sex were almost always included in the sample metadata. Where available, HLA class I and class II types were taken from metadata supplied by the sample provider and were not determined by assay-based typing. Study-wide conclusions, independent of this receptor: Clinical and demographic metadata were provided uncurated, with the amount varying by source and participant.

The immunoSEQ Assay, a bias-controlled multiplex PCR, was used to amplify TCRbeta CDR3 regions from genomic DNA. The study's own analysis went as follows. Within the assay, amplification of reference gene primers was used to estimate how many nucleated cells each sample contained. To quantify the absolute abundance of each unique TCRbeta CDR3 rearrangement, sequence reads were collapsed and filtered. For each sample, productive Simpson clonality was calculated as the square root of Simpson's diversity index across productive rearrangements. The table was pulled from immuneACCESS by TCRdb, which kept in-frame rearrangements only. Such tables lose some clones; where checked, under half of the loss comes from unresolved V genes, and the rest has no known cause. Clone size and the V and J calls come from that table; the DNA yielded D and trimming. The table for this sample lists some 23,000 clones; roughly 76% of them were counted only once. The leading ten clones occupy 55% to 75% of the sample.

This clone was detected only a few times. Its antigen specificity is not known. Base qualities are not at hand, and no much larger clone is one base apart. V sheds 10 bases and J sheds 0 bases, leaving 10 bases between their ends. Inclusive of the bounding cysteine and phenylalanine, the CDR3 is 14 residues long. Only the CDR3 DNA stays, 42 bases, in frame from base 1. CDR1 MNHEY and CDR2 SVGAGI were looked up in the germline V gene. Each collaborating institution followed its own protocols to collect whole blood in K2EDTA tubes. For TCRbeta analysis, collaborator samples were shipped as frozen whole blood, as isolated PBMCs, or as DNA extracted from either sample type.

Recombination connected TRBV6-5 to TRBJ2-6; no confident D gene assignment can be made. The sequencing input was peripheral blood. The sequence was obtained from a woman older than 75 with acute or convalescent COVID-19. The CDR3 reads as follows: CATGVLSGANVLTF. The bases are TGTGCCACCGGAGTCCTCTCTGGGGCCAACGTCCTGACTTTC.